This entry describes one TCR beta chain. What it binds is not known. Synthesis of TCR beta cDNA relied on 5'RACE template switching carrying UMIs. One entry per CDR3 protein, without DNA, is what TCRdb gives after re-calling the 5' RACE reads. Across about 150,000 distinct CDR3 sequences, the top ten clones capture 9% to 15% of the sample. The CDR3 spans 16 residues. CDR1 SGHNT and CDR2 YYREEE come from the germline V gene (reference sequence). The sample is drawn from a study of T cells expressing NK-cell markers. For the study at large: Seven sequenced donors out of eight were HCMV-seropositive, one seronegative. Study-wide points: Each of over 5 donors carried dominant NKG2C+ clonotypes accounting for roughly 1.0-7.5% of CD8+ T cells. Several donors likewise had their CD3+CD56-NKG2C+ fraction led by these clonotypes.

This receptor was obtained from a man between 18 and 35 years old in good health. Sequencing was performed on blood T cells: a sorted CD56 or NKG2C T cell subset, CD4+ or CD8+ T cells, or bulk PBMC T cells (not recorded which). The J gene is TRBJ2-3, the V gene TRBV5-4; TCRdb's D call, TRBD1, is unchecked because there is no DNA. The CDR3: CASSVRDRGLTDTQYF.